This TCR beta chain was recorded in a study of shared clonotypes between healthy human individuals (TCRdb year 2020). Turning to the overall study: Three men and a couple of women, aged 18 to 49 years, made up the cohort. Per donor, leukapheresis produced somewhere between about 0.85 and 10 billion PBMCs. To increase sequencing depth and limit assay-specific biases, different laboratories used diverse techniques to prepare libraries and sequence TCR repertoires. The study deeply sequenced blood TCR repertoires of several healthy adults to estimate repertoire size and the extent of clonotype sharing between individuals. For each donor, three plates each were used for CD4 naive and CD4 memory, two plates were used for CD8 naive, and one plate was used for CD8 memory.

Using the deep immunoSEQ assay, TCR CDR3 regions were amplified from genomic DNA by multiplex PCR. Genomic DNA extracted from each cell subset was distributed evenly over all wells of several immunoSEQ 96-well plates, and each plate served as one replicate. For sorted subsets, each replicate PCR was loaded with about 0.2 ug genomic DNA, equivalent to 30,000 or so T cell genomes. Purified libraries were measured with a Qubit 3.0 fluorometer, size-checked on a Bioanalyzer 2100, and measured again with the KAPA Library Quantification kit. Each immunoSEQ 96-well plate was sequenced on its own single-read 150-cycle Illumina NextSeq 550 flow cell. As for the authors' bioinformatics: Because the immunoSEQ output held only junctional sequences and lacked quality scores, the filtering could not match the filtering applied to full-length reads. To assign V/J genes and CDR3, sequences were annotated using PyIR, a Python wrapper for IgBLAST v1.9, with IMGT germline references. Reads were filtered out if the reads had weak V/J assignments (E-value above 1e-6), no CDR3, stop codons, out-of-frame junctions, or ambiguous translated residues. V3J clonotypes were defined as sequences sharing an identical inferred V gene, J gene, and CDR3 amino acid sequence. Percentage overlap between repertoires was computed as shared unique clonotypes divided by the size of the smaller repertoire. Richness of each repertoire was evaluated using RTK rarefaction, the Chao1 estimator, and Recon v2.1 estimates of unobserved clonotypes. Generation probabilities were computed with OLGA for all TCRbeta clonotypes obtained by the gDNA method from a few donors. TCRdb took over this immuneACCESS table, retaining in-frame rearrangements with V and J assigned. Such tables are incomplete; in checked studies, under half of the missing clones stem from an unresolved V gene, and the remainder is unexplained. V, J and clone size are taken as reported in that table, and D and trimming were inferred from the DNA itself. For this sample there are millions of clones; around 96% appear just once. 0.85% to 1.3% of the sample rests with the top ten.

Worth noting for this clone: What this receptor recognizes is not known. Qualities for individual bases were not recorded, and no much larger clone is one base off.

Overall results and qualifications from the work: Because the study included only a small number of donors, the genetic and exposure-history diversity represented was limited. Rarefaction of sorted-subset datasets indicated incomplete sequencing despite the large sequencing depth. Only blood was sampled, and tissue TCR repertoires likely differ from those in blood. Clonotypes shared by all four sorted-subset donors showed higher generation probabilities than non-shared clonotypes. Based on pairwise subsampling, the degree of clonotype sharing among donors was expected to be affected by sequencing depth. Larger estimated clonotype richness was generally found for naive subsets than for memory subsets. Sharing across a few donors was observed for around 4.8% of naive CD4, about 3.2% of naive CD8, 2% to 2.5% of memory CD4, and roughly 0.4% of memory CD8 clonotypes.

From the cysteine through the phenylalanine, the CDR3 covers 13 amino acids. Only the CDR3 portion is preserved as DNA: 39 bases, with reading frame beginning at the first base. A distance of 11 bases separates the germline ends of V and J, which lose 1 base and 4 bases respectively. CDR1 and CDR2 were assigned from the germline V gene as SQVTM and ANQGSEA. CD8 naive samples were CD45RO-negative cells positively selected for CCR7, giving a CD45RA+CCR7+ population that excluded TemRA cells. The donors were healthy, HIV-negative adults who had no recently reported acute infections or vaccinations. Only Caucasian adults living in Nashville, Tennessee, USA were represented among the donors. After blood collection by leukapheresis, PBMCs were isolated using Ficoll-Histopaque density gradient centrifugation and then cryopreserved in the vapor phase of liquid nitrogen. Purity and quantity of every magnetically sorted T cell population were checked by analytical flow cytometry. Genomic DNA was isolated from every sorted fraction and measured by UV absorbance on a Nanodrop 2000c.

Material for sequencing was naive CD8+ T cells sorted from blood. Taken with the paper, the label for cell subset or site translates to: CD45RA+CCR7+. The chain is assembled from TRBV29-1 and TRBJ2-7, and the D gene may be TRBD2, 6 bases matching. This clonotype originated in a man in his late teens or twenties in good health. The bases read TGCAGCGTTGAAGCGGGAGAGGGGTACGAGCAGTACTTC. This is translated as CSVEAGEGYEQYF.